The TCR beta chain described here comes from a study of T cell responses to AZD1222 COVID-19 vaccine (dated by TCRdb to the early 2020s). Regarding the study in general: AZD1222 recipients whose second dose came at about 4 weeks and those whose second dose came at about 12 weeks were combined into one group, since spike-specific TCR depth and breadth did not differ between the two schedules. TCR sequencing covered over 230 trial participants: about 210 given two doses of AZD1222 and approximately 26 given two doses of MenACWY control vaccine. Enrollment into the trials was organized by age into subgroups of 18-55, 56-69 and 70-plus years, and those subgroups contained roughly 150, 30 and 60 TCR-sequenced participants, respectively. Overall results and qualifications from the work: Conclusions about previously exposed vaccinees are limited because only five or six AZD1222 recipients were SARS-CoV-2 seropositive at baseline. Participants were mostly white British, with more females than males. The authors suggested clonal diversity may have been underestimated. In the small 56-69-year group, the increase in depth fell short of significance, most likely because of low power. Epitopes outside the regions mutated in the B.1.351 and B.1.1.7 variants were reportedly recognized by nearly half of the unique spike-specific TCRs. After two AZD1222 doses, spike-specific TCR breadth and depth were significantly higher than at day 0 and than in MenACWY recipients. The vaccine-associated CD4 TCRs covered the entire spike protein, and the dominant responses fell in regions 160-218 and 743-854. Because no samples from the day 14 peak response were available, repertoires could be characterized only after the peak T cell response.

Comment on this clone: Its antigen specificity is not known. Within one base of it there is no much larger clone, and no base qualities were kept.

The CDR3 regions of human TCRbeta chains were analyzed by immunosequencing. In the authors' own workflow: Repertoire TCRs were checked for matches against a reference library of SARS-CoV-2-specific TCRs that had been generated using the MIRA antigen-specificity platform. Breadth meant the fraction of unique TCRs that were SARS-CoV-2-associated, whereas depth meant the fraction of total T cells that were SARS-CoV-2-associated. Using the MIRA data, each spike-specific TCR was assigned both to the spike region to which the TCR was reactive and to a CD4 or CD8 class. Log10-transformed breadth and depth values were compared by one-way ANOVA with Sidak's multiple comparisons tests. TCRdb retrieved this table from immuneACCESS and kept in-frame rearrangements only. Not all clones are present; in checked studies, unresolved V genes account for under half, and no reason is known for the remainder. Clonal size and the V and J genes are those of that table, whereas D and trimming came from the DNA. The sample data list around 130,000 clones, and roughly nine tenths of these were observed just once. Together, the top ten hold 5.4% of the sample.

The sample's time point label is to be understood as: baseline before first vaccination. The vaccinee samples were drawn from two UK trials, COV001 and COV002, one of which was a single-blind randomized controlled phase 2/3 trial testing AZD1222 (ChAdOx1 nCoV-19) in healthy adults. For TCRbeta chain sequencing, PBMC samples were collected from trial participants at day 0 and at day 28 after the second dose. As encoded in the germline V gene (reference sequence), CDR1 is SGHNT while CDR2 is YYREEE. V lost 0 bases and J lost 3 bases, and the count of bases not matched to a germline gene is 7. Counted from cysteine to phenylalanine, this CDR3 has 16 amino acids. Of the read, only the CDR3 DNA is kept; its 48 bases are in frame from base 1.

Here the sequenced sample was peripheral blood, taken on day 0 of AZD1222 vaccination. The clonotype originates from an adult in good health. The V and J genes are TRBV5-4 and TRBJ1-2, with TRBD1 matching 8 junction bases. The sequence in DNA is TGTGCCAGCAGCTTGGAGCCGGGACAGGTCGACTATGGCTACACCTTC. The resulting protein is CASSLEPGQVDYGYTF.